The 19 T cell receptor beta chains presented below share a single source sample, sequenced in a study of T-cell memory formation after mild COVID-19. TCRdb reprocessed the 5' RACE reads with MiXCR, giving one entry per CDR3 protein. The sample includes around 400,000 distinct CDR3 sequences, 20% to 30% of them seen just once. Sequencing used PBMCs or a T cell subset sorted from them (not recorded which). Every receptor here comes from an adult woman who had mild COVID-19 (a few samples of this study predate the infection). Cell type and time point are not known.

This clonotype has more than one count but fewer than ten. J is TRBJ1-6 and V is TRBV5-1; 9 positions agree with TRBD1. The germline V gene has CDR1 SGHRS and CDR2 YFSETQ. This CDR3 is 15 amino acids long. Trimming took 4 bases from V and 12 from J; bases not matched to a gene: 11. CDR3 amino acids: CASSRTGAEGLPLHF. CDR3 DNA sequence: TGCGCCAGCAGCAGGACAGGGGCGGAAGGTTTACCCCTCCACTTT.

There are a few counts of this clonotype. V and J are TRBV24-1 and TRBJ2-1; 7 positions match TRBD2. CDR1 is KGHDR, CDR2 SFDVKD, per germline. The CDR3 length is 13 residues. The ends lost 3 bases at V and 7 bases at J; junction bases unmatched: 2. The CDR3 here is CATSDPAGNEQFF. The CDR3 coding sequence is TGTGCCACCAGTGATCCAGCGGGGAATGAGCAGTTCTTC.

Only a few counts were recorded for this clonotype. The rearrangement joins TRBV5-1 to TRBJ2-2, with D uncertain. Germline V gives CDR1 SGHRS, CDR2 YFSETQ. The CDR3 runs to 14 residues. V lost 4 bases to trimming and J lost 5 bases, with 12 bases between them. CDR3: CASSTDLETGELFF. DNA of the CDR3: TGCGCCAGCAGCACGGACCTCGAGACCGGGGAGCTGTTTTTT.

The chain combines TRBV9 with TRBJ2-2; possible D gene TRBD1, 6 bases. The length of the CDR3 is 15 residues. In germline, CDR1 is SGDLS, CDR2 YYNGEE. V was cut by 0 bases and J by 4 bases, with 10 bases left in between. The DNA of the CDR3 is TGTGCCAGCAGCGTAGGGTCACAGGGCACCGGGGAGCTGTTTTTT. Translated: CASSVGSQGTGELFF. Together with reference TRBV9 and TRBJ2-2, the CDR3 gives the full variable domain: DSGVTQTPKHLITATGQRVTLRCSPRSGDLSVYWYQQSLDQGLQFLIQYYNGEERAKGNILERFSAQQFPDLHSELNLSSLELGDSALYFCASSVGSQGTGELFFGEGSRLTVL.

V usage is TRBV6-5 and J usage is TRBJ2-2; weak D call: TRBD1 (6 bases). CDR3 length equals 13 residues. The V end lost 7 bases, the J end lost 8 bases, and 14 bases lay between the germline ends. The V gene's germline CDR1 is MNHEY and CDR2 SVGAGI. In nucleotides, the CDR3 is TGTGCCAGCACGTGGGGGCGAGAGGGGGAGCTGTTTTTT. It translates to CASTWGREGELFF.

V gene TRBV28 combines with J gene TRBJ1-5; D remains unclear. The CDR3 loop spans 12 amino acids. V lost 7 bases and J lost 10, with 14 bases in between. Germline-derived CDR1 and CDR2 are MDHEN and SYDVKM. CDR3 coding DNA: TGTGCCAGCAAACCGATGACACTCCCCCAGCATTTT. Translated: CASKPMTLPQHF.

This clonotype was counted only a few times. The chain uses TRBV6-5 and TRBJ1-1; tentative D call: TRBD1 (6 bases). The CDR3 loop spans 15 amino acids. Deletions cut 2 bases from V and 0 bases from J, with 10 bases between. Germline CDR1 MNHEY, CDR2 SVGAGI. The CDR3 loop is CASSYQGYMNTEAFF. The CDR3 bases are TGTGCCAGCAGTTACCAGGGGTACATGAACACTGAAGCTTTCTTT.

This chain links TRBV27 with TRBJ1-6; weak D call: TRBD1 (5 bases). This CDR3 has 15 residues. The V gene's germline CDR1 is MNHEY and CDR2 SMNVEV (reference sequence). The V end lost 4 bases, the J end lost 13 bases, and 20 bases lay between the germline ends. The chain's CDR3 is CASSSLRDGYHPLHF. As DNA, the CDR3 is TGTGCCAGCAGTTCCCTCCGGGACGGATATCACCCCCTCCACTTT.

Many counts were recorded for this clonotype. V is TRBV12-3 or TRBV12-4 and J is TRBJ2-3; D possibly corresponds to TRBD1 (5 bases). The V end was cut by 5 bases, the J end by 2 bases, with 14 bases between. This CDR3 is built from 15 residues. CDR3 sequence reads: CASSPLGHVTDTQYF. The CDR3, as DNA: TGTGCCAGCAGTCCCCTCGGACATGTCACAGATACGCAGTATTTT.

This chain joins TRBV12-3 or TRBV12-4 and TRBJ1-1, with a possible D match to TRBD1 (6 bases). The CDR3 is 16 residues long. V gave up 5 bases and J gave up 0 bases, with 16 bases separating them. In DNA, the CDR3 is TGTGCCAGCAGTCGTAGGACAGCAGTCATGAACACTGAAGCTTTCTTT. Amino acid sequence: CASSRRTAVMNTEAFF.

The chain carries TRBV12-3 or TRBV12-4 and TRBJ1-2; no definite D call. The ends were cut back, 6 bases at V and 4 bases at J, with 12 bases in the middle. This CDR3 region has 13 residues. The CDR3 DNA follows: TGTGCCAGCAGCTTCTCGGACGGCTATGGCTACACCTTC. This codes for CASSFSDGYGYTF.

The chain combines TRBV5-1 with TRBJ2-3; weak D call: TRBD2 (6 bases). The V end lost 3 bases, the J end lost 2 bases, and 10 bases lay between the germline ends. CDR3 size: 14 residues. Germline V gene data show CDR1 as SGHRS and CDR2 as YFSETQ. This CDR3 reads CASSYGTATDTQYF. DNA of the CDR3: TGCGCCAGCAGCTACGGGACTGCCACAGATACGCAGTATTTT.

The CDR3 is CATSDFKTSYEQYF. The CDR3 nucleotides read TGTGCCACCAGTGATTTTAAAACTTCCTACGAGCAGTACTTC. This chain joins TRBV24-1 and TRBJ2-7; D gene uncertain. Germline loops: CDR1 KGHDR, CDR2 SFDVKD. Trimming shortened V by 1 base and J by 1 base, and 7 bases separated the two germline ends. CDR3 length: 14 residues.

J is TRBJ2-7 and V is TRBV20-1, with D perhaps TRBD1 (5 bases). Germline V gene lookup returns CDR1 DFQATT and CDR2 SNEGSKA (reference sequence). V lost 0 bases and J 2 bases, leaving 11 bases between the germline ends. This CDR3 is 14 amino acids long. CDR3 protein: CSARDQGSAYEQYF. As DNA, the CDR3 is TGCAGTGCTAGAGATCAGGGATCAGCCTACGAGCAGTACTTC.

This clonotype was seen a few times. The genes are TRBV29-1 and TRBJ2-7, with D uncertain. The CDR3 totals 18 residues. Looked up from germline, CDR1 is SQVTM and CDR2 is ANQGSEA. The V gene lost 8 bases and the J gene lost 0 bases, with 29 bases spanning the gap. DNA for the CDR3: TGCAGCACGGAAAGGGCAAAGGGCAAGGCCCATTTCTCCTACGAGCAGTACTTC. Protein product: CSTERAKGKAHFSYEQYF.

The chain combines TRBV4-1 with TRBJ1-3, with D hard to call. CDR1 is MGHRA, CDR2 YSYEKL, per germline. The CDR3 runs 17 residues. V was trimmed by 1 base and J by 0 bases, leaving 13 bases between them. Here the CDR3 reads CASSQVPQVFSGNTIYF. The CDR3 DNA follows: TGCGCCAGCAGCCAAGTACCTCAGGTCTTCTCTGGAAACACCATATATTTT.

This clonotype turned up a few times. The J gene is TRBJ2-2, the V gene TRBV3-1, with D possibly matching TRBD1 (6 bases). Trimming removed 4 bases at V and 4 bases at J, with 13 bases between. This CDR3 contains 15 residues. Germline-derived CDR1 and CDR2 are LGHDT and YNNKEL (reference sequence). In DNA, the CDR3 is TGTGCCAGCAGCCTTGGACAGAGATCCACCGGGGAGCTGTTTTTT. Its translation is CASSLGQRSTGELFF.

This chain joins TRBV6-2 or TRBV6-3 and TRBJ1-2; 9 bases are a match to TRBD1. V was clipped by 6 bases and J by 7 bases; unmatched bases: 9. CDR3 length: 14 residues. Germline CDR1 is MNHEY and CDR2 is SVGEGT. CDR3 region: CASSGGTGRSGYTF. The CDR3 DNA is TGTGCCAGCAGCGGAGGGACAGGGAGAAGTGGCTACACCTTC.

This clonotype occurred a few times. The chain employs TRBV6-6 and TRBJ1-1; D might be TRBD1 (6 bases). The CDR3 sequence is 14 residues long. Per germline, CDR1 MNHNY and CDR2 SVGAGI (reference sequence). V lost 2 bases and J lost 1, with 8 bases in between. As DNA, the CDR3 is TGTGCCAGCAGTTACCGGGACAAGAACACTGAAGCTTTCTTT. Translation gives CASSYRDKNTEAFF.